The sequence of this T cell receptor beta chain was determined in a study of T cells in Graves' hyperthyroidism and ophthalmopathy (dated by TCRdb to between 2018 and 2020). With regard to the full study: Peripheral blood was collected at initial diagnosis, before any treatment. TCR V-J signatures able to tell the groups apart were searched for in a discovery cohort of more than 90 patients, of whom over 40 had Graves' ophthalmopathy and 55 to 65 had stable Graves' hyperthyroidism. Whether ophthalmopathy could be predicted prospectively was tested in an independent validation cohort made up of 18 to 20 hyperthyroidism patients plus 17 patients who later progressed to ophthalmopathy. In addition, the study compared T-cell repertoires in thyroid tissue and in blood from roughly 6 Graves' hyperthyroidism patients. Following sampling, methimazole starting at 30 mg daily was given to hyperthyroidism patients, and high-dose intravenous methylprednisolone was given to ophthalmopathy patients. The paper reports TCR Vbeta CDR3 sequencing of more than 120 peripheral blood samples: some 44 ophthalmopathy, fewer than 85 hyperthyroidism and 17 progressor patients. The roughly 91 discovery patients were randomly split 7:3 into training and test sets. Overall results and qualifications from the work: No statistical method was used to fix the sample size in advance, and group allocation was not hidden from the investigators. During validation, the model predicted progression to ophthalmopathy a median of around 6 months ahead of onset, with more than 55% sensitivity and 72% to 80% specificity. Most expanded thyroid clonotypes (frequency above 0.001) were also found in blood, which suggests that blood repertoires may mirror thyroid immune responses. A 13 V-J signature model separated ophthalmopathy from stable hyperthyroidism, with over 85% sensitivity and 81.08% specificity in cross-validation and 80%/75% in testing.

This clonotype occurred a few times. The antigen it binds to is not known. The input lacks base qualities; no much larger clone sits a single base away. The hyperthyroidism patients were between 18 and 65 years old and newly diagnosed, with a disease duration of less than 2 months. Patients with uncontrolled infections, other autoimmune diseases, pregnancy or lactation were excluded. Diagnoses were established on the basis of clinical symptoms, serum thyroxine and TRAb, thyroid ultrasound, and orbital computed tomography. For progressor patients, blood was drawn at the first diagnosis of hyperthyroidism, before any ophthalmopathy symptoms had appeared. Ficoll-Paque density gradient centrifugation was used to isolate PBMCs from about 9 ml of fresh peripheral blood. Progressor patients were initially diagnosed with Graves' hyperthyroidism and developed ophthalmopathy during follow-up. Trizol reagent was used to extract total RNA, and RNA quality was then checked on an Agilent 2100 Bioanalyzer.

The TCR beta CDR3 regions were amplified from RNA transcripts. The TCR CDR3 was subjected to a first round of RT-PCR using the HTBI primer set and the Qiagen OneStep RT-PCR kit. Libraries were constructed in a second round of multiplex PCR, after which size selection and purification were carried out. The libraries were sequenced on an Illumina HiSeq2000 using paired-end 100 bp reads. Concerning the study's data processing: SOAPnuke was used to process the raw data, removing reads that contained adapters or uncalled bases, had a mean Phred below 15, or lacked an exact match to the constant primer or identifier. High-quality paired reads were merged with COPE v1.2.5, and unique nucleotide sequences were defined as clonotypes. MiTCR v1.1 was used to align the clonotypes against IMGT TRBV, TRBD and TRBJ reference segments. Analysis was restricted to V-J combinations with a frequency above 0.0001, which covered roughly 99% of repertoires. The TCS score was defined as F50 (clonal expansion) divided by E x V (chaos), with BLOSUM62-based TCRdist calculated between CDR3 peptides within each V-J. Welch's t-statistics and random forest reduced around 520 V-J features to fewer than 15, which were used in a naive Bayes classifier (R e1071). TCRdb reanalyzed the raw reads on its own, using fastp at Q25 for trimming and MiXCR for clone calling, and kept in-frame beta chains. Each CDR3 protein gets just one entry, which takes the most common genes and DNA from the rows behind it. These V and J calls rely on TCRdb rather than the paper's analysis. The sample yields some 300,000 distinct CDR3 sequences; about an eighth were counted once. The ten most abundant clones make up more than 7.5% of the sample.

At the junction V is shortened by 4 bases and J by 5 bases, with 20 bases in between. The CDR3 contains 16 residues, cysteine and phenylalanine counted. The DNA shown is the 48-base CDR3, in frame from base 1. Taken from the germline V gene (reference sequence), the CDR1 and CDR2 loops are PRHDT and FYEKMQ. The clonotype was recovered from a woman in her twenties or thirties with Graves' hyperthyroidism that later progressed to Graves' ophthalmopathy. What was sequenced was blood. In this chain, TRBV13 is recombined with TRBJ2-5, with the identity of the D gene unclear. The sequenced DNA is TGTGCCAGCAGCTCCTATGAAAGGGATTTGGTGGAGACCCAGTACTTC. Its translation reads: CASSSYERDLVETQYF.